Below, 20 T cell receptor beta chains from the same sample are listed, as sequenced in a study of T cell repertoires in cytomegalovirus infection. MiXCR was run by TCRdb on the reads, yielding one entry per CDR3 protein. Of around 230,000 distinct CDR3 sequences in the sample, 35% to 45% were seen once. No cognate antigen is known for these TCRs. The sequences come from CD8+ T cells from cultured PBMCs, collected from culture after CMV antigen stimulation. Receptor source: a human donor in good health (CMV status not recorded). Some clones in this sample may be carry-over from other donors' samples.

The genes are TRBV7-6 and TRBJ2-7; the D gene is possibly TRBD1 (6 bases). The CDR3 has 16 amino acids. The germline V and J ends were trimmed by 0 bases and 1 base, with 13 bases remaining between them. CDR1 is SGHVS and CDR2 is FNYEAQ in the germline V gene. In nucleotides, the CDR3 is TGTGCCAGCAGCTTAGCGGAATGGACAGAATCCTACGAGCAGTACTTC. It specifies CASSLAEWTESYEQYF.

The table lists this clonotype with a few counts. This chain links TRBV7-3 with TRBJ2-1, with D unresolved. This CDR3 is built from 13 residues. The ends were cut back, 1 base at V and 6 bases at J, with 7 bases in the middle. Germline-derived CDR1 and CDR2 are SGHTA and FQGTGA. Here the CDR3 DNA reads TGTGCCAGCAGCTTAATCAAGGGCAATGAGCAGTTCTTC. It encodes CASSLIKGNEQFF.

The sample holds a few counts of this clonotype. This sequence joins TRBV7-9 and TRBJ2-7; TRBD1 aligns across 11 bases. CDR3 length: 17 residues. Germline V gives CDR1 SEHNR, CDR2 FQNEAQ (reference sequence). The V segment lost 2 bases and the J segment 5 bases; nucleotides outside the gene matches: 11. The CDR3 DNA reads TGTGCCAGCAGCTTACCCATTCCGGACAGGGGGCTCCACGAGCAGTACTTC. As protein: CASSLPIPDRGLHEQYF.

In its sample, this clonotype was seen a few times. The chain recombines TRBV19 with TRBJ2-1; the match to TRBD2 covers 7 bases. The germline CDR1 and CDR2 sequences are LNHDA and SQIVND (reference sequence). This CDR3 region has 16 residues. The V gene end was trimmed by 5 bases and the J gene end by 9 bases; junction bases not matched to a gene: 16. The CDR3 nucleotides read TGTGCCAGTAGTCCCTATCCCCAGACTAGCATTTCTGAGCAGTTCTTC. This translates into CASSPYPQTSISEQFF.

The chain joins TRBV9 to TRBJ1-1; no reliable D call. The CDR3 covers 13 residues. CDR1 and CDR2 from the germline V gene are SGDLS and YYNGEE. The V end lost 4 bases, the J end lost 7 bases, and 14 bases lay between the germline ends. The CDR3 DNA reads as TGTGCCAGCAGCCCGGGAGGGCTCAATGAAGCTTTCTTT. This encodes CASSPGGLNEAFF.

This chain connects TRBV4-1 to TRBJ2-1; no reliable D call. Trimming pared 0 bases from V and 9 bases from J, leaving 6 bases between. Per germline, CDR1 MGHRA and CDR2 YSYEKL. CDR3 size: 12 residues. CDR3 region: CASSQEGSEQFF. The CDR3 coding sequence is TGCGCCAGCAGCCAAGAAGGAAGTGAGCAGTTCTTC.

The V and J genes are TRBV28 and TRBJ1-1; tentative D call: TRBD1 (6 bases). CDR1 and CDR2 (germline): MDHEN, SYDVKM. The V end was cut by 1 base, the J end by 3 bases, with 12 bases between. The CDR3 has 15 amino acids. The DNA for the CDR3 is TGTGCCAGCAGTTTATCGGCAGGGGTGGACACTGAAGCTTTCTTT. This gives the protein CASSLSAGVDTEAFF.

The chain combines TRBV7-9 with TRBJ2-5; TRBD2 aligns across 7 bases. V trimming: 4 bases; J trimming: 5 bases; junction bases outside the gene matches: 13. The CDR3 totals 16 residues. Germline V gives CDR1 SEHNR, CDR2 FQNEAQ (reference sequence). The CDR3 nucleotides are TGTGCCAGCAGCTCGGGGACTAATGTTGAGCGGGAGACCCAGTACTTC. Its protein is CASSSGTNVERETQYF.

The chain employs TRBV4-1 and TRBJ1-5, with 7 bases lining up with TRBD1. Germline CDR1 and CDR2: MGHRA and YSYEKL. Trimming cost V 0 bases and J 5 bases; bases outside gene matches: 7. The CDR3 sequence is 16 residues long. CDR3 loop: CASSQEGAGGDQPQHF. The CDR3 region has the DNA TGCGCCAGCAGCCAAGAAGGCGCAGGGGGTGATCAGCCCCAGCATTTT.

Turning to this clonotype: A junction end diverges from the germline sequence, so it may reflect a read error. Here the CDR3 DNA reads TGTGCCAGCAGTTCTAATCAGTTTCATAACTATGGCTCCACCTTC. This sequence encodes CASSSNQFHNYGSTF. The chain uses TRBV27 and TRBJ1-2; no definite D call. Germline loops: CDR1 MNHEY, CDR2 SMNVEV (reference sequence). This CDR3 has 15 amino acids.

V is TRBV10-3 and J is TRBJ2-7; 8 nucleotides agree with TRBD2. After removal of 3 bases from V and 3 bases from J, the junction contained 10 bases not matched to a gene. CDR1 ENHRY and CDR2 SYGVKD come from the germline V gene. The CDR3 runs to 16 residues. CDR3 amino acids: CAISESVTSGYYEQYF. In DNA form, the CDR3 reads TGTGCCATCAGTGAATCTGTTACTAGCGGCTACTACGAGCAGTACTTC.

There are a few counts of this clonotype. This sequence joins TRBV27 and TRBJ1-2; D gene unclear. The CDR3 is 12 amino acids. CDR1 and CDR2 from the germline V gene are MNHEY and SMNVEV (reference sequence). V was shortened by 6 bases and J by 4 bases, with 9 bases between the two germline ends. The CDR3 loop is CASRGSTYGYTF. CDR3 nucleotides: TGTGCCAGCAGGGGGTCGACCTATGGCTACACCTTC.

This chain uses TRBV13 with TRBJ2-7, with 11 bases aligning to TRBD1. The CDR3 totals 15 residues. Germline loops: CDR1 PRHDT, CDR2 FYEKMQ (reference sequence). V shed 0 bases, J shed 7 bases, and the junction held 5 bases outside the gene matches. The CDR3 nucleotides read TGTGCCAGCAGCTTAGGAGGACAGGGGGCTAATGAGCAGTACTTC. Its translation: CASSLGGQGANEQYF.

This clonotype turned up a few times. The rearrangement joins TRBV20-1 to TRBJ1-2, with D hard to call. Germline lookup yields CDR1 DFQATT and CDR2 SNEGSKA (reference sequence). Trimming stripped 4 bases from V and 8 bases from J, with 5 bases between. The CDR3 is made up of 9 amino acids. The CDR3 loop is CSAMDGYTF. CDR3 nucleotide sequence: TGCAGTGCTATGGACGGCTACACCTTC.

J is TRBJ1-2 and V is TRBV2; tentative D call: TRBD1 (5 bases). Trimming stripped 4 bases from V and 4 bases from J, with 16 bases between. Germline V gives CDR1 SNHLY, CDR2 FYNNEI. The CDR3 is 15 amino acids. Here the CDR3 reads CASSVKFGGGYGYTF. The DNA of the CDR3 is TGTGCCAGCAGTGTGAAGTTTGGTGGGGGCTATGGCTACACCTTC.

Only a few counts were recorded for this clonotype. The V gene is TRBV24-1, the J gene TRBJ1-5, with D tentatively TRBD1 (6 bases). The CDR3 consists of 16 residues. Looked up from germline, CDR1 is KGHDR and CDR2 is SFDVKD. V was shortened by 2 bases and J by 3 bases, with 13 bases between the two germline ends. The CDR3 is CATSDSGVGLNQPQHF. In nucleotides, the CDR3 is TGTGCCACCAGTGATTCAGGGGTGGGCCTCAATCAGCCCCAGCATTTT.

The chain combines TRBV28 with TRBJ1-4; D gene ambiguous. The CDR3 contains 16 residues. The germline V and J ends were trimmed by 6 bases and 0 bases, with 14 bases remaining between them. Germline V lookup: CDR1 MDHEN, CDR2 SYDVKM. The CDR3 DNA is TGTGCCAGCAGATTAATCAGCGTTGCAACTAATGAAAAACTGTTTTTT. Amino acids: CASRLISVATNEKLFF.

This clonotype was counted a few times. This chain joins TRBV7-9 and TRBJ1-3, with D uncertain. The CDR3 covers 14 residues. Per the germline V gene, CDR1 is SEHNR and CDR2 is FQNEAQ (reference sequence). With 5 bases removed from V and 4 bases from J, the gap between germline ends came to 12 bases. The CDR3 reads CASSGRISGNTIYF. The CDR3 DNA reads TGTGCCAGCAGCGGCAGGATCTCAGGAAACACCATATATTTT.

This clonotype was seen many times. The V and J genes are TRBV27 and TRBJ2-1; TRBD2 aligns across 10 bases. Germline-derived CDR1 and CDR2 are MNHEY and SMNVEV (reference sequence). This CDR3 comprises 15 residues. V trimming: 2 bases; J trimming: 6 bases; junction bases outside the gene matches: 4. For the CDR3, the DNA is TGTGCCAGCAGTTTACGCCTAGCGGGAGCCAATGAGCAGTTCTTC. Protein product: CASSLRLAGANEQFF.

This clonotype was observed many times. The chain has TRBV9 and TRBJ2-7, with 9 bases that match TRBD2. The germline V gene encodes CDR1 SGDLS and CDR2 YYNGEE. The J segment lost 7 bases and the V segment lost 0 bases, leaving 11 bases of the junction unmatched. This CDR3 spans 16 amino acids. CDR3 sequence: CASSVVAGGPSEEQYF. The DNA for the CDR3 is TGTGCCAGCAGCGTAGTGGCGGGAGGGCCTAGTGAGGAGCAGTACTTC. The complete variable domain, with remaining parts taken from reference TRBV9 and TRBJ2-7, reads DSGVTQTPKHLITATGQRVTLRCSPRSGDLSVYWYQQSLDQGLQFLIQYYNGEERAKGNILERFSAQQFPDLHSELNLSSLELGDSALYFCASSVVAGGPSEEQYFGPGTRLTVT.